Following are 13 T cell receptor beta chains from one sample sequenced in a study of blood T cell repertoires in COVID-19. The data were produced by immunoSEQ multiplex PCR, yet TCRdb's version contains in-frame clones alone and is incomplete. This sample yields some 74,000 clones, of which about 80% are seen a single time; roughly 43% belongs to the top ten. The sequenced sample consisted of peripheral blood. The receptors come from an elderly man with acute or convalescent COVID-19.

CDR3 bases: TGTGCCAGCAGTAGGGGATGGGCTAATGAAAAACTGTTTTTT. Protein product: CASSRGWANEKLFF. The chain uses TRBV27 and TRBJ1-4; TRBD1 might be the D (5 bases). Between the trimmed V and J ends, which lost 5 bases and 3 bases, there was a span of 10 bases. This CDR3 is 14 amino acids long. The germline V gene has CDR1 MNHEY and CDR2 SMNVEV (reference sequence).

The chain links TRBV2 to TRBJ2-5; 13 bases fit TRBD2. This CDR3 has 15 residues. V lost 6 bases to trimming and J lost 4 bases; unmatched junction nucleotides: 5. Per germline, CDR1 SNHLY and CDR2 FYNNEI. CDR3 nucleotide sequence: TGTGCCAGCAGAGGACTAGCGGGAGCGGTAGAGACCCAGTACTTC. It specifies CASRGLAGAVETQYF.

This clone was counted a single time. The chain carries TRBV4-3 and TRBJ1-3; D unresolved. V lost 0 bases to trimming and J lost 8 bases, with 8 bases between them. CDR3 size: 13 residues. Germline CDR1 LGHNA, CDR2 YSLEER. CDR3 DNA sequence: TGCGCCAGCAGCCAAGATCGTACGGACACCATATATTTT. Encoded protein: CASSQDRTDTIYF.

This clone was found a few times. V and J are TRBV4-3 and TRBJ1-2; 8 positions match TRBD1. V lost 0 bases and J lost 4; bases outside the gene matches: 16. CDR3 length: 19 residues. The V gene's germline CDR1 is LGHNA and CDR2 YSLEER. This chain's CDR3 is CASSQDVEVPRGRFYGYTF. The CDR3 DNA sequence: TGCGCCAGCAGCCAAGATGTAGAGGTTCCCAGGGGGCGTTTCTATGGCTACACCTTC.

This chain links TRBV7-2 with TRBJ2-4; TRBD1 agrees at 7 bases. CDR1 SGHTA and CDR2 FQGNSA come from the germline V gene. V dropped 0 bases and J dropped 5; count of bases not matched to a gene: 7. CDR3 length: 16 residues. CDR3 sequence: CASSLAPTQGENIQYF. CDR3 sequence (DNA): TGTGCCAGCAGCTTAGCACCCACGCAGGGGGAAAACATTCAGTACTTC. The full variable domain, with the rest looked up from reference TRBV7-2 and TRBJ2-4, is GAGVSQSPSNKVTEKGKDVELRCDPISGHTALYWYRQSLGQGLEFLIYFQGNSAPDKSGLPSDRFSAERTGGSVSTLTIQRTQQEDSAVYLCASSLAPTQGENIQYFGAGTRLSVL.

The gene calls are TRBV9 and TRBJ1-1; no reliable D call. From germline, CDR1 is SGDLS and CDR2 YYNGEE. The CDR3 runs 14 residues. Trimming took off 0 bases at V and 1 base at J, with 7 bases between the two ends. In DNA form, the CDR3 reads TGTGCCAGCAGCGTAGGAGGTAGGAACACTGAAGCTTTCTTT. This encodes CASSVGGRNTEAFF.

The rearrangement links TRBV29-1 to TRBJ1-2; 10 bases line up with TRBD1. The CDR3 consists of 13 residues. The V gene end was trimmed by 4 bases and the J gene end by 4 bases; junction bases not matched to a gene: 3. Germline V gene lookup returns CDR1 SQVTM and CDR2 ANQGSEA. The CDR3 region is CSVGDRGSYGYTF. The CDR3 DNA reads as TGCAGCGTTGGGGACAGGGGTTCCTATGGCTACACCTTC.

J is TRBJ1-5 and V is TRBV27; D ambiguous. V dropped 4 bases and J dropped 1 base, with 8 bases sitting between them. There are 14 residues in the CDR3. The germline gives CDR1 MNHEY, CDR2 SMNVEV (reference sequence). As DNA, the CDR3 is TGTGCCAGCAGTTCCCGGTGGAGCAATCAGCCCCAGCATTTT. Protein sequence: CASSSRWSNQPQHF.

This rearrangement joins TRBV15 to TRBJ2-3; no definite D call. Germline CDR1 LNHNV, CDR2 YYDKDF (reference sequence). V lost 0 bases, J lost 2 bases, and 6 bases lay in between. The CDR3 loop spans 14 amino acids. Here the CDR3 DNA reads TGTGCCACCAGCAGAGACGCGAACACAGATACGCAGTATTTT. The encoded protein is CATSRDANTDTQYF.

The rearrangement uses TRBV4-3 and TRBJ1-2, with 8 nucleotides matching TRBD1. The trim removed 3 bases at V and 4 bases at J, leaving 7 bases unmatched. Germline V gene lookup returns CDR1 LGHNA and CDR2 YSLEER. This CDR3 comprises 15 residues. CDR3 bases: TGCGCCAGCAGCCAGTCCGGGACAGGCGGCTATGGCTACACCTTC. It is translated as CASSQSGTGGYGYTF.

Only one count was recorded for this clone. The rearrangement links TRBV18 to TRBJ1-5, with TRBD1 matching 12 bases. The V gene end was trimmed by 5 bases and the J gene end by 5 bases; junction bases not matched to a gene: 4. Germline V gene data show CDR1 as KGHSH and CDR2 as LQKENI. The CDR3 contains 15 residues. CDR3 DNA: TGTGCCAGCTCAACGGGACAGGGGGCCTATCAGCCCCAGCATTTT. Translating gives CASSTGQGAYQPQHF.

The gene calls are TRBV5-8 and TRBJ1-6, with TRBD1 matching over 10 bases. The ends lost 6 bases at V and 8 bases at J; junction bases unmatched: 8. Germline V gene data show CDR1 as SGHTS and CDR2 as YDEGEE. The CDR3 runs 15 residues. CDR3 in DNA: TGTGCCAGCAAAAGGGACAGGGGTGGTGATTCACCCCTCCACTTT. Protein product: CASKRDRGGDSPLHF.

V and J are TRBV5-1 and TRBJ2-7, with D possibly TRBD1 on 5 matching bases. This CDR3 region has 14 residues. The germline V gene has CDR1 SGHRS and CDR2 YFSETQ. Trimming took 0 bases from V and 0 from J, leaving 7 bases between them. CDR3 residues: CASSLGQNSYEQYF. In DNA, the CDR3 is TGCGCCAGCAGCTTGGGACAGAACTCCTACGAGCAGTACTTC.